This T cell receptor beta chain comes out of a study of blood T cell repertoires in COVID-19. Across the study: PBMCs, B-cell-depleted T cells, or T cells were the source of the cDNA or gDNA that made up the material.

This CDR3 contains 15 residues. Per the germline V gene, CDR1 is KGHDR and CDR2 is SFDVKD. The V and J ends lost 4 bases and 5 bases, in that order; junction bases with no gene match: 9. Original processing methods: Scientists estimated how many nucleated cells there were by amplifying reference gene primers. Using immunoSEQ multiplex PCR, the repertoire was profiled, and TCRdb retains in-frame clones only, with some absent. That table gives V, J and clone size, and the DNA gave D and trimming. The sample includes more than 95,000 clones, 88% seen only once; the top ten take about 3%. Sequenced input: peripheral blood. The source is a human donor in a cohort sampled during active COVID-19. The chain links TRBV24-1 to TRBJ2-5; TRBD1 agrees at 7 bases. The CDR3 is CATSDNRGSGETQYF. The CDR3 nucleotides read TGTGCCACCAGTGACAACAGGGGATCGGGGGAGACCCAGTACTTC.